A selection of T cell receptor beta chains follows, all from one sample in a study of cytomegalovirus exposure and HLA in healthy donors. The protocol was immunoSEQ multiplex PCR, while the TCRdb copy is restricted to in-frame clones and leaves out a portion. The sample holds about 140,000 clones, roughly four fifths seen once. The sequenced material came from PBMCs. The receptors come from a human donor in good health. Each CDR3 is given with its conserved first and last residue. The order of the fields is J gene, V gene, D gene, clone size, CDR3 protein, CDR3 DNA. D genes are given only for firm matches. The size field is filled for only some rows; it gives once, few, many or a size class.

TRBJ1-1 | TRBV7-9 | NA | NA | CASSLDRLTEAFF | TGTGCCAGCAGTCTTGACAGGCTCACTGAAGCTTTCTTT
TRBJ1-2 | TRBV4-2 | TRBD1 | NA | CASSQDTGTGGRYGYTF | TGTGCCAGCAGCCAAGATACGGGAACAGGGGGCAGGTATGGCTACACCTTC
TRBJ2-1 | TRBV29-1 | NA | NA | CSVEDWANEQFF | TGCAGCGTTGAAGATTGGGCCAATGAGCAGTTCTTC
TRBJ1-6 | TRBV27 | NA | NA | CASSYLFNSPLHF | TGTGCCAGCAGTTATCTGTTTAATTCACCCCTCCACTTT
TRBJ1-2 | TRBV5-1 | NA | NA | CASSLLSDGYTF | TGCGCCAGCAGCTTGTTATCGGATGGCTACACCTTC
TRBJ2-3 | TRBV14 | TRBD2 | NA | CASSQELAGADTQYF | TGTGCCAGCAGCCAAGAACTAGCGGGAGCGGATACGCAGTATTTT
TRBJ2-7 | TRBV13 | NA | few | CASSTTTGEQYF | TGTGCCAGCAGCACTACTACAGGCGAGCAGTACTTC
TRBJ2-5 | TRBV23-1 | TRBD1 | NA | CASSQSGRTGEETQYF | TGCGCCAGCAGTCAATCTGGTCGGACAGGGGAAGAGACCCAGTACTTC
TRBJ2-7 | TRBV29-1 | TRBD2 | NA | CSVGGLAGEGEQYF | TGCAGCGTTGGAGGACTAGCGGGAGAAGGCGAGCAGTACTTC
TRBJ2-7 | TRBV28 | NA | NA | CASSLFRGYEQYF | TGTGCCAGCAGTTTATTCAGGGGCTACGAGCAGTACTTC
TRBJ1-2 | TRBV7-6 | TRBD1 | NA | CASSPTNRGLVYGYTF | TGTGCCAGCAGCCCTACAAACAGGGGGTTGGTCTATGGCTACACCTTC
TRBJ1-2 | TRBV20-1 | NA | few | CSASPGYTF | TGCAGTGCTAGTCCGGGCTACACCTTC
TRBJ1-1 | TRBV18 | TRBD1 | NA | CASSRDRDSTEAFF | TGTGCCAGCTCCCGGGACAGGGATAGCACTGAAGCTTTCTTT
TRBJ2-1 | TRBV2 | TRBD2 | NA | CASQGTSILNEQFF | TGTGCCAGCCAGGGGACTAGTATACTAAATGAGCAGTTCTTC
TRBJ2-7 | TRBV5-1 | TRBD1 | NA | CASSVGQSYEQYF | TGCGCCAGCAGCGTGGGACAGAGCTACGAGCAGTACTTC
TRBJ1-1 | TRBV7-9 | NA | NA | CASSYDRSVPVAFF | TGTGCCAGCAGCTATGACAGGAGTGTCCCCGTTGCTTTCTTT
TRBJ2-3 | TRBV7-6 | TRBD1 | once | CASSLWGTDIPDTQYF | TGTGCCAGCAGCTTATGGGGGACAGACATTCCAGATACGCAGTATTTT
TRBJ2-1 | TRBV30 | TRBD2 | NA | CAWVGSAGVLNEQFF | TGTGCCTGGGTCGGGTCAGCGGGAGTTTTGAATGAGCAGTTCTTC
TRBJ2-7 | TRBV15 | NA | NA | CATSREDMSYEQYF | TGTGCCACCAGCAGAGAAGACATGTCCTACGAGCAGTACTTC
TRBJ1-2 | TRBV25-1 | NA | few | CASSESHSNYGYTF | TGTGCCAGCAGTGAATCTCACAGCAACTATGGCTACACCTTC
TRBJ1-5 | TRBV5-1 | TRBD1 | NA | CASSLTGGYQPQHF | TGCGCCAGCAGCTTGACAGGGGGCTATCAGCCCCAGCATTTT
TRBJ1-1 | TRBV30 | NA | NA | CAWSRHKNTEAFF | TGTGCCTGGAGCCGTCACAAGAACACTGAAGCTTTCTTT
TRBJ1-5 | TRBV4-2 | NA | few | CASSQDRFQPQHF | TGTGCCAGCAGCCAAGATCGTTTCCAGCCCCAGCATTTT
TRBJ2-5 | TRBV11-3 | TRBD1 | NA | CASEGQGQETQYF | TGTGCCAGCGAGGGACAGGGCCAAGAGACCCAGTACTTC
TRBJ2-5 | TRBV19 | TRBD2 | once | CASSLILAGEETQYF | TGTGCCAGTAGTCTGATCCTAGCGGGAGAAGAGACCCAGTACTTC
TRBJ1-2 | TRBV6-1 | TRBD1 | NA | CASSLTTGGNYGYTF | TGTGCCAGCAGTTTGACGACAGGGGGCAATTATGGCTACACCTTC
TRBJ1-1 | TRBV10-3 | NA | NA | CAIRVTAGLNTEAFF | TGTGCCATCAGAGTGACAGCGGGTCTGAACACTGAAGCTTTCTTT
TRBJ2-2 | TRBV15 | NA | NA | CATSRGPTGWNTGELFF | TGTGCCACCAGCAGAGGGCCGACAGGTTGGAACACCGGGGAGCTGTTTTTT
TRBJ2-1 | TRBV6-6 | NA | few | CASSTDLYNEQFF | TGTGCCAGCAGTACGGACTTGTACAATGAGCAGTTCTTC
TRBJ1-4 | TRBV19 | NA | NA | CASTETGFNEKLFF | TGTGCCAGTACCGAGACAGGATTTAATGAAAAACTGTTTTTT
TRBJ2-5 | TRBV5-1 | TRBD2 | NA | CASSPSLAGGLETQYF | TGCGCCAGCAGCCCGTCCCTAGCGGGAGGATTAGAGACCCAGTACTTC
TRBJ1-1 | TRBV9 | TRBD1 | NA | CASSTWTGDMNTEAFF | TGTGCCAGCAGCACGTGGACAGGGGATATGAACACTGAAGCTTTCTTT
TRBJ2-1 | TRBV4-1 | TRBD2 | NA | CASSQGTSGYNEQFF | TGCGCCAGCAGCCAAGGGACTAGCGGGTACAATGAGCAGTTCTTC
TRBJ1-1 | TRBV9 | NA | once | CASSVGGRSGTEAFF | TGTGCCAGCAGCGTAGGGGGGCGGAGTGGGACTGAAGCTTTCTTT
TRBJ1-1 | TRBV19 | TRBD1 | few | CASRFERGPFMNTEAFF | TGTGCCAGTCGCTTTGAGAGGGGGCCATTCATGAACACTGAAGCTTTCTTT
TRBJ2-7 | TRBV4-1 | NA | NA | CASSQDRWEGDEQYF | TGCGCCAGCAGCCAAGATCGTTGGGAGGGGGACGAGCAGTACTTC
TRBJ2-3 | TRBV4-1 | NA | few | CASSQAPSSPDTQYF | TGCGCCAGCAGCCAAGCTCCTTCTAGCCCAGATACGCAGTATTTT
TRBJ2-7 | TRBV27 | NA | few | CASKGTTIRGGSYEQYF | TGTGCCAGCAAAGGGACTACCATACGAGGGGGCTCCTACGAGCAGTACTTC
TRBJ2-6 | TRBV5-4 | TRBD1 | NA | CASSSSKSGTEISGANVLTF | TGTGCCAGCAGCTCCTCCAAATCCGGGACAGAGATCTCTGGGGCCAACGTCCTGACTTTC
TRBJ1-3 | TRBV5-4 | NA | NA | CASSRQAGGSGNTIYF | TGTGCCAGCAGCAGACAGGCAGGTGGCTCTGGAAACACCATATATTTT
TRBJ2-7 | TRBV4-1 | TRBD2 | NA | CASSQVPTSGRKEQYF | TGCGCCAGCAGCCAAGTCCCGACTAGCGGGAGAAAAGAGCAGTACTTC
TRBJ2-3 | TRBV5-1 | TRBD2 | NA | CASSTGTSGKSDTQYF | TGCGCCAGCAGCACCGGGACTAGCGGGAAATCAGATACGCAGTATTTT
TRBJ2-7 | TRBV12-2 | NA | NA | CASRLASIANDSYEQYF | TGTGCAAGTCGCTTAGCGAGCATAGCGAACGACTCCTACGAGCAGTACTTC
TRBJ1-1 | TRBV29-1 | TRBD1 | NA | CSVDKGAGTEAFF | TGCAGCGTTGATAAGGGGGCGGGCACTGAAGCTTTCTTT
TRBJ2-7 | TRBV28 | TRBD2 | NA | CASSLAGGPSSYEQYF | TGTGCCAGCAGCCTAGCGGGGGGCCCAAGCTCCTACGAGCAGTACTTC
TRBJ2-3 | TRBV30 | NA | NA | CAWGRLARLTDTQYF | TGTGCCTGGGGCAGACTCGCTAGACTCACAGATACGCAGTATTTT
TRBJ1-6 | TRBV18 | TRBD1 | NA | CASSPSTGNYNSPLHF | TGTGCCAGCTCACCCTCGACAGGGAACTATAATTCACCCCTCCACTTT
TRBJ1-4 | TRBV4-1 | TRBD1 | NA | CASSQEWAGGNEKLFF | TGCGCCAGCAGCCAAGAGTGGGCAGGGGGCAATGAAAAACTGTTTTTT
TRBJ2-2 | TRBV19 | NA | NA | CASKEGLNTGELFF | TGTGCCAGTAAGGAGGGACTGAACACCGGGGAGCTGTTTTTT
TRBJ1-3 | TRBV13 | NA | few | CASSLGTGAAGNTIYF | TGTGCCAGCAGCTTAGGCACTGGGGCAGCCGGAAACACCATATATTTT
TRBJ2-7 | TRBV7-9 | TRBD2 | NA | CAIQPGGAGGNHEQYF | TGTGCCATACAACCCGGGGGAGCGGGAGGGAACCACGAGCAGTACTTC
TRBJ2-2 | TRBV29-1 | TRBD1 | NA | CSVEGTGSAGELFF | TGCAGCGTTGAGGGGACAGGGAGCGCCGGGGAGCTGTTTTTT
TRBJ2-7 | TRBV6-1 | TRBD1 | NA | CASSESATGLGEQYF | TGTGCCAGCAGTGAATCGGCGACAGGGTTGGGCGAGCAGTACTTC
TRBJ2-7 | TRBV27 | NA | NA | CASSLSPPREQYF | TGTGCCAGCAGTTTATCCCCTCCGCGGGAGCAGTACTTC
TRBJ2-2 | TRBV2 | TRBD2 | NA | CASSGGGGAITGELFF | TGTGCCAGCAGTGGTGGCGGGGGGGCTATTACCGGGGAGCTGTTTTTT